This T cell receptor (beta chain) was profiled in a study of tumor-infiltrating lymphocytes in localized non-small cell lung cancer. This clone appeared a few times. The protocol was immunoSEQ multiplex PCR, while the TCRdb copy is restricted to in-frame clones and leaves out a portion. This table has about 8,900 clones, around 68% appearing once. Material for sequencing was uninvolved lung tissue not adjacent to the tumor. The receptor comes from a human donor with non-small cell lung cancer.

The CDR3: CASGWAGDLYEQYF. The CDR3 DNA reads as TGTGCTAGTGGTTGGGCGGGAGACCTCTACGAGCAGTACTTC. The rearrangement joins TRBV12-5 to TRBJ2-7; 7 bases line up with TRBD2. The trim removed 4 bases at V and 3 bases at J, leaving 6 bases unmatched. Germline V gives CDR1 LGHNT, CDR2 FRNRAP. This CDR3 is built from 14 residues.